The 4 T cell receptor beta chains in this list originate from one sample, sequenced in a study of T cells in Graves' hyperthyroidism and ophthalmopathy. RNA transcripts were the template for amplifying TCR beta CDR3 regions. Researchers ran a first-round RT-PCR on the TCR CDR3 using the HTBI primer set. MiXCR was run by TCRdb on the multiplex PCR reads, yielding one entry per CDR3 protein. The sample lists 250,000 to 350,000 distinct CDR3 sequences, around a sixth seen once, with around a third in the top ten. The material sequenced was blood. Receptor source: a man under 40 with Graves' hyperthyroidism.

The chain couples TRBV19 to TRBJ2-3; 11 bases are shared with TRBD2. Germline CDR1 LNHDA, CDR2 SQIVND (reference sequence). Trimming cost V 2 bases and J 4 bases; bases outside gene matches: 5. The CDR3 is made up of 16 amino acids. CDR3 residues: CASSIRTSGLPDTQYF. The CDR3 region has the DNA TGTGCCAGTAGTATACGGACTAGCGGGTTACCAGATACGCAGTATTTT. Looking up the rest from reference TRBV19 and TRBJ2-3 gives the full variable domain: DGGITQSPKYLFRKEGQNVTLSCEQNLNHDAMYWYRQDPGQGLRLIYYSQIVNDFQKGDIAEGYSVSREKKESFPLTVTSAQKNPTAFYLCASSIRTSGLPDTQYFGPGTRLTVL.

This clonotype was seen repeatedly, ten times or more. This chain links TRBV28 with TRBJ1-5; possible D gene TRBD1, 6 bases. The CDR3 has 14 amino acids. Germline CDR1 and CDR2: MDHEN and SYDVKM. The germline V and J ends were trimmed by 5 bases and 5 bases, with 13 bases remaining between them. The CDR3 DNA sequence: TGTGCCAGCAGTAAGGGCAGGGGTTATCAGCCCCAGCATTTT. Translation gives CASSKGRGYQPQHF.

This clonotype was counted between two and nine times. This rearrangement joins TRBV30 to TRBJ2-7; D remains ambiguous. V shed 3 bases and J shed 4 bases, with 10 bases lying between them. The CDR3 contains 12 residues. Germline V lookup: CDR1 GTSNPN, CDR2 SVGIG (reference sequence). The CDR3 spells CAWSFQSYEQYF. The CDR3 DNA reads TGTGCCTGGAGCTTTCAGAGTTACGAGCAGTACTTC.

The V call is TRBV6-2 or TRBV6-3, the J call TRBJ1-5; D gene uncertain. CDR3 length equals 14 residues. Germline lookup yields CDR1 MNHEY and CDR2 SVGEGT. V was pared by 4 bases and J by 5 bases, with 12 bases between. CDR3 amino acids: CASSSDGYHQPQHF. The CDR3 region has the DNA TGTGCCAGCAGTTCTGACGGATACCATCAGCCCCAGCATTTT.